This TCR beta chain was profiled in a study of blood T cell repertoires in COVID-19 (dated by TCRdb to 2018 to 2021). A note on the overall study: Collaborator samples came from the United States, Italy and Spain and covered acute and convalescent phases of COVID-19. The material from the prospective study consisted of cDNA or gDNA derived from T cells, B-cell-depleted T cells, or PBMCs. The dataset comprised deeply sampled blood TCRbeta repertoires from subjects exposed to, actively infected with, or recovered from COVID-19. The repertoires were made available in a free public database intended to serve as a resource for research on the immune response to SARS-CoV-2. The samples were drawn from the first 160 participants of the ongoing ImmuneRACE study and from 1,254 subjects provided by 6 global collaborators. A de-identified subject ID, COVID-19 status, age in years and sex were almost always included in the sample metadata. Where available, HLA class I and class II types were obtained from metadata supplied by the sample provider rather than from assay-based typing. Overall study outcomes, separate from this receptor: How much clinical and demographic metadata was included differed by source and by participant, and the metadata was provided uncurated.

The CDR3 runs 15 residues from the cysteine to the phenylalanine. Of all the DNA, just the CDR3 is kept, 45 bases in frame from base 1. The germline V gene yields MNHNS for CDR1 and SASEGT for CDR2. V is shortened by 2 bases, J by 9 bases, and the region joining them spans 14 bases. Comments on this clone: Its recognized antigen is unknown. No base quality values were provided; no much bigger clone lies one nucleotide off.

Participants in the prospective study were enrolled through a virtual design, were aged roughly 18 to 90 years, and lived in approximately 24 United States geographic areas. In the prospective study, participants were assigned to cohorts based on the clinical history participants reported in a screening survey and a study questionnaire. Recovered participants in ImmuneRACE Cohort 3 were defined by two consecutive negative NP/OP PCR tests, clearance by a healthcare professional, or resolution of symptoms. Each participant in the prospective study had whole blood, serum and a nasopharyngeal or oropharyngeal swab collected by mobile phlebotomists. Prospective study participants could optionally give additional blood draws and questionnaires over a roughly two-month period. Blood samples from the prospective study were shipped frozen or at room temperature prior to DNA extraction. TCRbeta CDR3 regions were amplified from genomic DNA using the immunoSEQ Assay, a bias-controlled multiplex PCR. In the original analysis: The number of nucleated cells in each sample was estimated by amplification of reference gene primers within the assay. To quantify the absolute abundance of each unique TCRbeta CDR3 rearrangement, sequence reads were collapsed and filtered. For each sample, productive Simpson clonality was calculated by taking the square root of Simpson's diversity index across productive rearrangements. TCRdb obtained this table from immuneACCESS and retained in-frame rearrangements with V and J assigned. These tables miss some clones; where compared with another copy, unresolved V genes account for less than half of the shortfall, and the remainder is unexplained. V and J calls and clone size are copied from that table; D and trimming were computed from the DNA. The sample table records approximately 400,000 clones; around 83% of these occur just once. 5.1% of the sample is held by the ten biggest clonotypes.

This TCR derives from a woman aged 50 to 60 who had recovered from COVID-19. The rearranged segments are TRBV6-1 and TRBJ1-6, and TRBD1 may be the D gene, going by 5 matching bases. The sample consisted of PBMCs or T cells enriched from blood (not recorded which). The nucleotide sequence is given as TGTGCCAGCAGTGAAATGGGGCAGCTTAGTTCACCCCTCCACTTT. This encodes CASSEMGQLSSPLHF.